This record looks at one TCR beta chain sequence and its context. Its specificity is not known. Assay: immunoSEQ multiplex PCR; the TCRdb copy retains only in-frame clones and omits some. The sample contains about 140,000 clones, approximately 77% of which appear only once. V was trimmed by 2 bases and J by 2 bases, leaving 13 bases between them. The CDR3 sequence is 15 residues long. CDR1 and CDR2 from the germline V gene are SGDLS and YYNGEE. This record belongs to a study of cytotoxic CD8 clonotypes in ibrutinib-treated CLL. Study-wide results and limits: Under therapy, public clonotypes either contracted or stayed stable, and they were uncommon. There were differences in sampling times between sustained-remission and progressing patients. Clonality rose at ibrutinib response, held steady in sustained remission, and fell toward baseline at progression.

Sample: PBMCs, taken after 12 months of ibrutinib treatment. The chain is built from TRBV9 and TRBJ2-5; TRBD2 might be the D (6 bases). The sequence derives from a human donor with chronic lymphocytic leukemia. CDR3 loop: CASSVSGYLQETQYF. CDR3 DNA sequence: TGTGCCAGCAGCGTCAGCGGGTACCTACAAGAGACCCAGTACTTC.